The 6 T cell receptor beta chains presented below share a single source sample, sequenced in a study of beta chain features in type 1 diabetes. Sequenced material consisted of expressed TCRB transcripts (all of the isolated RNA was reverse transcribed). Data came from immunoSEQ multiplex PCR; TCRdb stores just in-frame clones and leaves some out. In the table there are hundreds of thousands of clones, 15% of which are singletons. The specimen was naive CD4+ T cells from blood. The source is a man between 18 and 35 years old in good health.

The chain has TRBV21-1 and TRBJ2-5; TRBD2 is the table's D call, not checked against the DNA. TRBV21-1 corresponds to a pseudogene. The length of the CDR3 is 15 residues. The CDR3, as DNA: TGTGCCAGCAGCAAAGTGGGACTAGCAGGGGAGACCCAGTACTTC. It specifies CASSKVGLAGETQYF.

Note on this clone: The sample contains more than one DNA sequence encoding this CDR3. The gene calls are TRBV18 and TRBJ1-5; D remains ambiguous. The V end lost 0 bases, the J end lost 4 bases, and 1 base lay between the germline ends. The CDR3 is 12 amino acids. Germline CDR1 reads KGHSH; CDR2 reads LQKENI. The CDR3 bases are TGTGCCAGCTCACCACCTAATCAGCCCCAGCATTTT. Its protein product is CASSPPNQPQHF. The complete variable domain, with remaining parts taken from reference TRBV18 and TRBJ1-5, reads NAGVMQNPRHLVRRRGQEARLRCSPMKGHSHVYWYRQLPEEGLKFMVYLQKENIIDESGMPKERFSAEFPKEGPSILRIQQVVRGDSAAYFCASSPPNQPQHFGDGTRLSIL.

This clone was seen more than once but under ten times. The rearrangement links TRBV25-1 to TRBJ2-6; maybe TRBD2 (5 bases). The germline V and J ends were trimmed by 0 bases and 2 bases, with 11 bases remaining between them. There are 17 residues in the CDR3. The germline gives CDR1 MGHDK, CDR2 SYGVNS. CDR3 sequence: CASSEYSRDPGANVLTF. The CDR3 DNA reads as TGTGCCAGCAGTGAATATAGCCGGGATCCTGGGGCCAACGTCCTGACTTTC.

The chain combines TRBV5-1 with TRBJ2-1, with 9 nucleotides matching TRBD2. Germline assignment: CDR1 SGHRS and CDR2 YFSETQ. The trim removed 4 bases at V and 3 bases at J, leaving 11 bases unmatched. The CDR3 loop spans 17 amino acids. The CDR3 sequence: CASSPAGGPKSYNEQFF. CDR3 nucleotide sequence: TGCGCCAGCAGCCCGGCGGGAGGGCCAAAGAGCTACAATGAGCAGTTCTTC. The variable domain in full, completed from reference TRBV5-1 and TRBJ2-1, reads KAGVTQTPRYLIKTRGQQVTLSCSPISGHRSVSWYQQTPGQGLQFLFEYFSETQRNKGNFPGRFSGRQFSNSRSEMNVSTLELGDSALYLCASSPAGGPKSYNEQFFGPGTRLTVL.

The rearrangement links TRBV5-1 to TRBJ1-6, with TRBD1 as a possible D gene (6 bases). V was pared by 0 bases and J by 8 bases, with 15 bases between. The CDR3 totals 16 residues. The germline CDR1 and CDR2 sequences are SGHRS and YFSETQ. The CDR3 nucleotides are TGCGCCAGCAGCTTGGCATGGGGACAATCGCATTCACCCCTCCACTTT. Translation gives CASSLAWGQSHSPLHF.

This clone was recorded a few times. J is TRBJ2-7 and V is TRBV14; weak D call: TRBD2 (6 bases). Trimming left V 0 bases short and J 6 bases short, with 18 bases between. In germline, CDR1 is SGHDN, CDR2 FVKESK. The CDR3 is 16 residues long. CDR3 bases: TGTGCCAGCAGCCAAGATGGAACTTCGCGGGGCGGCGAGCAGTACTTC. It translates to CASSQDGTSRGGEQYF.